This entry features one T cell receptor (beta chain) sequence. Its cognate antigen has yet to be identified. No much larger clone exists at a distance of one base, and base qualities are not known. The source of the sample is a study of cytomegalovirus exposure and HLA in healthy donors (TCRdb year 2017). The study in broad terms: An earlier analysis of roughly 500 of the donors reported approximately 300 Gb of sequence data and 100 million to 140 million unique TCR beta sequences from about 180 million T cells. An earlier analysis of around 640 of the donors used high-throughput TCR beta sequencing to judge whether each TCR beta V gene segment behaved as functional or pseudogenic. The genetic ancestry cluster associated with self-reported Caucasian donors included 70% to 85% of the 398 genotyped donors. Typing coverage varied by locus: about 629-640 donors for A, B, C, DRB1 and DQB1; approximately 500 for DQA1; approximately 610 for DPA1; roughly 450 for DPB1. A later analysis re-examined previously published TCR beta repertoires from more than 600 donors and added high-resolution HLA genotyping to investigate patterns of TCR occurrence. The T cell repertoires of about 700 subjects were profiled by immunosequencing and related to cytomegalovirus serostatus. The later analysis used no new phenotypic data to find candidate immune exposures, relying instead on TCR beta sequences and their occurrence across donors. In addition to the first cohort of 666 subjects, a separate validation cohort of 130 or so different subjects was used. An early release covering about 600 HLA-typed donors comprised about 300 gigabases of sequencing data and approximately 80 million unique TCR sequences. Roughly five DR-DQ haplotypes were handled as single units for association and clustering because linkage in the cohort was strong. HLA typing included class I and class II loci at four-digit resolution. Every discovery cohort repertoire had been produced on one sequencing platform. Among some 400 genotyped donors of the cohort, an average of around 220,000 unique TCR beta nucleotide sequences was sequenced per donor, of which roughly 17% were non-productive. To predict cytomegalovirus infection status, the study combined high-throughput TCR immunosequencing, statistical association of individual TCRs with disease status, and machine learning. A later genetic analysis took genome-wide SNP genotypes for about three fifths of the 666 donors and used that subset as a discovery cohort. The aim of the study was to test whether cataloging public T cell receptors could identify signatures of past pathogen exposure. Donor age, sex, ethnicity and CMV serostatus were compiled alongside the repertoire data.

The cohort comprised fewer than 750 healthy bone marrow donors. At the time of sampling, all cohort members were nominally healthy, though unrecorded immune exposures were likely present. The donor was CMV seropositive and belonged to the group of 250 to 300 seropositive cohort members. A peripheral blood sample was collected from each donor, and TCR beta sequencing was performed on peripheral blood mononuclear cells. Genomic DNA extraction from the blood cell samples was performed with the Qiagen DNeasy Blood Extraction Kit. The germline V gene yields MDHEN for CDR1 and SYDVKM for CDR2. Between the V and J ends, shortened by 3 bases and 2 bases respectively, the junction contains 23 bases. The CDR3 runs 19 residues from the cysteine to the phenylalanine. Only the CDR3 region is kept as DNA, spanning 57 bases read in frame from base 1. The receptor library was made with the immunoSEQ multiplex PCR assay. The multiplex PCR relied on a mix of 60 forward primers for TCR Vbeta segments and 13 reverse primers for TCR Jbeta segments. The CDR3 region of rearranged TCR beta genes was amplified from genomic DNA with a multiplex PCR assay. The amplified TCR beta libraries were sequenced on the Illumina HiSeq System as 87-base-pair reads. Per the authors' processing: In a later analysis, tens of millions of unique TCR beta chains were counted across the 500 to 850 repertoires, and approximately 11 million of these chains were shared by at least two donors. Raw reads were error-corrected and collapsed into unique sequences with a nearest-neighbor algorithm that merged closely related sequences to remove PCR and sequencing errors. To assign V, D and J gene segments, CDR3 sequences were aligned to IMGT reference sequences. Each retained sequence needed at least a six-nucleotide match to both a V gene segment and a J gene segment. A rearrangement was called productive if the CDR3 had no stop codons and remained in frame with V and J, and every other rearrangement was called non-productive. Following IMGT convention, CDR3 was defined as the stretch from the second conserved V-encoded cysteine to the conserved J-encoded phenylalanine. Sequences without an unambiguous match to a single V gene segment were excluded from the earlier analysis of a few hundred of the donors. In an earlier analysis of several hundred of the donors, V segments were called functional above 56.7% productive rearrangements and were called segregating when the between-donor standard deviation exceeded 5%. A statistical classification framework was built to diagnose cytomegalovirus status from the catalog of TCR beta chain sequences. V and J gene assignment, in a later analysis, came from comparing TCR nucleotide sequences with IMGT/GENE-DB human TR gene sequences. A later analysis assigned CDR3 sequences and most-parsimonious VDJ recombination scenarios with the TCRdist pipeline. In a later analysis, every TCR beta chain was defined by the combination of its CDR3 amino acid sequence and its V-gene family, and reads without a unique V-gene family were dropped. In a later analysis, fewer than 600 highly shared, low-generation-probability nucleotide sequences were removed to address suspected cross-contamination and a sequencing artifact. In a later analysis, a clonal expansion index was calculated for each public chain from normalized within-repertoire ranks of inferred template counts. In a later analysis, generation probabilities were computed using a VDJ recombination model fitted to out-of-frame rearrangements, and the results were checked against IGoR. In a later analysis, TCR-TCR, TCR-HLA and TCR-CMV co-occurrence was scored with hypergeometric tests, and a repertoire-size bias correction was applied to TCR pairs. To estimate false discovery rates, a later analysis permuted the HLA or CMV assignments 20 times. In a later analysis, co-occurring TCRs were grouped using DBSCAN, with TCRdist sequence similarity added in when clustering inside HLA-allele-positive subsets. Repertoires with fewer than 30,000 or more than 120,000 public chains, plus five repertoires with anomalous nucleotide sharing, were excluded from co-occurrence clustering. This is the immuneACCESS table as TCRdb keeps it, with only in-frame sequences that have V and J called. A part of the clones is gone; compared with another copy, unresolved V genes explain less than half, and the rest is unexplained. That table supplies the V and J calls and clone size; D and trimming were determined from the DNA. The sample yields approximately 150,000 clones; 60% to 80% were counted once. Almost 6.5% of the sample belongs to the ten largest clones.

Paper-wide results and their limitations: A further reported finding was that TCR beta sequences accurately predicted the HLA-A and HLA-B alleles for most subjects in the first cohort. Several of the top co-occurrence clusters appeared to be linked to parvovirus B19, influenza, CMV and Epstein-Barr virus, according to a later analysis. In a later analysis, HLA-associated TCR beta chains showed more clonal expansion and lower generation probabilities than non-associated chains that were equally common. Compared with the approximately 670-donor mean, donors in an Asian-associated ancestry cluster had fewer N-insertions in productive TCRs, according to a later genetic analysis. In the study, 164 TCR beta chains were listed as associated with cytomegalovirus. Correlated functional status among segregating V segments might reflect linkage disequilibrium, but an unknown experimental factor could not be ruled out. CMV serostatus was the only immune exposure information available for the cohort. When HLA alleles, especially DR and DQ, strongly co-occurred, TCR associations were difficult to assign to individual alleles. A few of the identified cytomegalovirus-associated TCR beta chains were confirmed in vitro to be specific for cytomegalovirus antigens. A group of highly shared sequence variants was considered likely to be a technical artifact of the sequencing pipeline. Broadly in line with IMGT annotations, most TCR beta V segments showed up in productive rearrangements about 87% or about 30% of the time in an earlier analysis of some 590 of the donors. At a false discovery rate of 0.05, a later analysis linked fewer than 20,000 TCR beta sequences to specific HLA alleles. It was suggested by the authors that the approach could potentially be generalized to other disease states and immunological phenotypes. In a later analysis, most CMV-associated TCR beta chains were found to appear HLA-restricted, with HLA associations seemingly driven largely by CMV exposure. Because counts were too low, more than 15 rarely observed V segments, including chromosome 9 orphons, were excluded from the earlier analysis of 587 of the donors. Sequencing depth was assumed to be roughly uniform across donors in the presence/absence analyses, though that assumption may not hold. In this cohort, only TCR beta chains were sequenced, and detectable features were limited by the absence of alpha or paired-chain data. While some public TCRs were present in many individuals, most TCR sequences turned up only very rarely across donors. In a later analysis, the rate of TCR association differed among HLA loci, with DRB1 alleles having the most associated TCRs and HLA-C alleles having the fewest. Because some donors lacked HLA typing at each locus, the association tests relied only on the typed subset. An association between a missense DCLRE1C variant and V-gene and J-gene trimming of TCR beta chains was found in a later genetic analysis and replicated in an independent cohort. Because the 87-base-pair reads could not distinguish some IMGT-functional V segments, including TRBV6-2 and TRBV6-3, those segments were excluded. The classifier was reported to diagnose cytomegalovirus status with high specificity and sensitivity in both the original and validation cohorts.

Here the chain combines TRBV28 and TRBJ2-1; the D gene is perhaps TRBD1, from 6 matching bases. This sequence originates from a middle-aged man in good health and CMV-seropositive. The specimen sequenced was PBMCs. The CDR3 sequence is CASSFGYSGKGEPYNEQFF. The sequenced DNA is TGTGCCAGCAGTTTTGGGTATTCCGGGAAGGGGGAACCCTACAATGAGCAGTTCTTC.